This section outlines one T cell receptor beta chain sequence together with its context. The data belong to a study of blood T cell repertoires in COVID-19. Study background: Sites in the United States, Italy and Spain provided acute and convalescent COVID-19 samples.

This CDR3 contains 13 residues. Germline-derived CDR1 and CDR2 are MRHNA and SNTAGT. Deletions cut 5 bases from V and 4 bases from J, with 8 bases between. The assay was immunoSEQ multiplex PCR, and TCRdb's table has in-frame clones only and misses some. Of 130,000 to 150,000 clones listed, around nine tenths are singletons. Source material: peripheral blood. J is TRBJ2-2 and V is TRBV6-4; possible D gene TRBD2, 6 bases. This TCR was recovered from a woman aged 35 to 49 with acute or convalescent COVID-19. The CDR3 DNA is TGTGCCAGCAGTCCGACTAGCACCGGGGAGCTGTTTTTT. Translation gives CASSPTSTGELFF.